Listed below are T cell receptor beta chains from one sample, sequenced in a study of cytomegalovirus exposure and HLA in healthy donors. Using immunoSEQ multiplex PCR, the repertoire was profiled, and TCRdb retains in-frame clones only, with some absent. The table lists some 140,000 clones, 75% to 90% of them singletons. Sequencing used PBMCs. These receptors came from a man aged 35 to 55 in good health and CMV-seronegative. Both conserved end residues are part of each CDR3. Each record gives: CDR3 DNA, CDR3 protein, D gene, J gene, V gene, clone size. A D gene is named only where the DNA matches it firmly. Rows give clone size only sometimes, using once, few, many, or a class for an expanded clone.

TGTGCCAGCAGCCTTCCAGCGGGCCCCTCCTACGAGCAGTACTTC CASSLPAGPSYEQYF . TRBJ2-7 TRBV7-9 .
TGTGCCAGCAGCGTAGTGGGGGCAGTTACAGATACGCAGTATTTT CASSVVGAVTDTQYF . TRBJ2-3 TRBV9 .
TGTGCCAGCAGCTTAACGGGACAGTCTTACGAGCAGTACTTC CASSLTGQSYEQYF TRBD1 TRBJ2-7 TRBV7-3 .
TGTGCCAGCAGCTCGGGACTAGCGGGAGGAAGGGATACGCAGTATTTT CASSSGLAGGRDTQYF TRBD2 TRBJ2-3 TRBV5-4 .
TGTGCCAGCAGTCCCAAACCACTAGCGGGAGAGTTTTACGAGCAGTACTTC CASSPKPLAGEFYEQYF TRBD2 TRBJ2-7 TRBV27 .
TGCGCCAGCAGCCAGGCGGAGAATAGCAGAGCTAGCACAGATACGCAGTATTTT CASSQAENSRASTDTQYF . TRBJ2-3 TRBV4-1 .
TGTGCCAGCAGCAGGGACAGGGAGGGTGATACGCAGTATTTT CASSRDREGDTQYF TRBD1 TRBJ2-3 TRBV6-1 .
TGTGCCAGTAGTCTCCCTGGCGCGGGAGAGGGTTACAATGAGCAGTTCTTC CASSLPGAGEGYNEQFF TRBD2 TRBJ2-1 TRBV19 .
TGTGCCACCAGCGGGCAACAGGGAGAAGAGACCCAGTACTTC CATSGQQGEETQYF . TRBJ2-5 TRBV15 .
TGTGCCACCGGACAGGGCTGGGGGGGCACAGATACGCAGTATTTT CATGQGWGGTDTQYF TRBD1 TRBJ2-3 TRBV10-3 .
TGTGCCAGCAGTCACCTACAGGATGGAGTTAATCCCATCTATGGCTACACCTTC CASSHLQDGVNPIYGYTF . TRBJ1-2 TRBV28 .
TGTGCCAGCAGTTCCCGATCGGTTGAAGCTTTCTTT CASSSRSVEAFF . TRBJ1-1 TRBV6-6 .
TGTGCCAGCAGCTTGTCCGCAGGGGGCGACTATGGCTACACCTTC CASSLSAGGDYGYTF TRBD1 TRBJ1-2 TRBV5-4 .
TGTGCCAGCAGCTTGGGGCAGGGTTTGAACACTGAAGCTTTCTTT CASSLGQGLNTEAFF . TRBJ1-1 TRBV13 .
TGTGCCAGCAACCTTCAGGGTATGGGCAATCAGCCCCAGCATTTT CASNLQGMGNQPQHF . TRBJ1-5 TRBV5-6 .
TGTGCCAGCAGCCCGGGGACAGCAGAAGCTTTCTTT CASSPGTAEAFF TRBD1 TRBJ1-1 TRBV11-3 .
TGCGCCAGCAGCCAACGCACAGGGGGCTGGTTCGAGCAGTACTTC CASSQRTGGWFEQYF TRBD1 TRBJ2-7 TRBV4-1 .
TGTGCCAGCAGCTTGGTGGTATCAGTTCAGCCCCAGCATTTT CASSLVVSVQPQHF . TRBJ1-5 TRBV5-8 .
TGTGCCAGTTCCCGGGGGGGGGAAGGTTCAGTGGAGACCCAGTACTTC CASSRGGEGSVETQYF TRBD2 TRBJ2-5 TRBV19 .
TGTGCCAGCAGCTTAGAAGCGGGGGACTTGTGGGCCCAGTACTTC CASSLEAGDLWAQYF TRBD2 TRBJ2-5 TRBV11-2 .
TGTGCCAGCAGCAGCCGGGACAGGGGGCCCTTGGTTGAGCAGTTCTTC CASSSRDRGPLVEQFF TRBD1 TRBJ2-1 TRBV7-6 .
TGTGCCAGCAGCGTAGAACAGGGGGCATACGGGGAGCTGCTTTTT CASSVEQGAYGELLF TRBD1 TRBJ2-2 TRBV9 .
TGTGCCAGCAGCTCCCGACAGGGTGTGGAAGAGACCCAGTACTTC CASSSRQGVEETQYF TRBD1 TRBJ2-5 TRBV9 .
TGTGCCAGCAGCTTAGTGCGGGGTCTGGGCAATGAGCAGTTCTTC CASSLVRGLGNEQFF . TRBJ2-1 TRBV7-2 once
TGTGCCAGCAGCACCCGGAGAAGGTCAGATACGCAGTATTTT CASSTRRRSDTQYF . TRBJ2-3 TRBV9 .
TGCAGCGTCCTAGCGGGGGGGAACTACAATGAGCAGTTCTTC CSVLAGGNYNEQFF TRBD2 TRBJ2-1 TRBV29-1 .
TGTGCCAGCAGCTTAGGGGGCAGGGAAACAGATACGCAGTATTTT CASSLGGRETDTQYF . TRBJ2-3 TRBV11-2 few
TGTGCCAGCAGTGAAGTGGCGGGAGCTCCCAAAAATGAGCAGTTCTTC CASSEVAGAPKNEQFF TRBD2 TRBJ2-1 TRBV6-1 .
TGCGCCAGCAGCCCTACCCTTGACAGGAACCTCCCTGATACGCAGTATTTT CASSPTLDRNLPDTQYF . TRBJ2-3 TRBV4-3 .
TGCGCCAGCAGCCAATCGGGGACTCTCTACGAGCAGTACTTC CASSQSGTLYEQYF . TRBJ2-7 TRBV4-1 .
TGTGCCAGCAGTTACGAGGGATTGAACTATGGCTACACCTTC CASSYEGLNYGYTF . TRBJ1-2 TRBV6-5 .
TGTGCCAGCAGCTTGGGGGACACAGCATCCTACGAGCAGTACTTC CASSLGDTASYEQYF . TRBJ2-7 TRBV5-4 once
TGTGCCAGCAGCTTAGTATCAGGGGGCGAGCAGTACTTC CASSLVSGGEQYF TRBD1 TRBJ2-7 TRBV11-3 .
TGTGCCAGCAGTACTACTCTTCCGGGACAGGGGGACCAGCATTTT CASSTTLPGQGDQHF TRBD1 TRBJ1-5 TRBV6-5 once
TGTGCCTGGTCCCAGGGCACGCTCTATGGCTACACCTTC CAWSQGTLYGYTF . TRBJ1-2 TRBV30 .
TGTGCCAGTAGTGATAGGACCCGAGGGGGGGCTTCTAACTATGGCTACACCTTC CASSDRTRGGASNYGYTF . TRBJ1-2 TRBV19 .
TGCGCCAGCAGTCAATCAGCCCCCCTAGCGGGGGGGGCACATGAGCAGTTCTTC CASSQSAPLAGGAHEQFF TRBD2 TRBJ2-1 TRBV23-1 .
TGCGCCAGCAGCCTGGGACTAGCGGGGTTAACTAGCACAGATACGCAGTATTTT CASSLGLAGLTSTDTQYF TRBD2 TRBJ2-3 TRBV5-1 .
TGTGCCAGCTCCCCCGGGACAGGGCCAGTGAGGGATACGCAGTATTTT CASSPGTGPVRDTQYF TRBD1 TRBJ2-3 TRBV5-4 .
TGTGCCAGCAGCTTAGATCCGCCAAGACTGACAGATAAATATGGCTACACCTTC CASSLDPPRLTDKYGYTF . TRBJ1-2 TRBV7-6 .
TGCGCCAGCAGCCTAGGGACTAGCCCAGGAGAACAAGAGACCCAGTACTTC CASSLGTSPGEQETQYF TRBD2 TRBJ2-5 TRBV4-3 .
TGTGCCAGCAGCGCACAGGCTCCGGGCACTGAAGCTTTCTTT CASSAQAPGTEAFF . TRBJ1-1 TRBV9 .
TGTGCCAGCAGTCCGCCCCGGGACAGCAATGAGCAGTTCTTC CASSPPRDSNEQFF TRBD1 TRBJ2-1 TRBV6-6 .
TGTGCCAGCTCACCAGGCTCAGTAGCGGGAGCGACCGGTGAGCAGTTCTTC CASSPGSVAGATGEQFF TRBD2 TRBJ2-1 TRBV18 .
TGTGCCATCAGTGAGTTTCGGAGGCAAGACCAAGAGACCCAGTACTTC CAISEFRRQDQETQYF . TRBJ2-5 TRBV10-3 .
TGTGCCTGGACCCCAGGGGGATCTGGAAACACCATATATTTT CAWTPGGSGNTIYF TRBD1 TRBJ1-3 TRBV30 .
TGTGCCAGCAGTCCCGGGACAGGGATCCGAAGGGACACTGAAGCTTTCTTT CASSPGTGIRRDTEAFF TRBD1 TRBJ1-1 TRBV27 .
TGCAGCGTTGCCCCAGCGGGAGTTCTGAATGAGCAGTTCTTC CSVAPAGVLNEQFF TRBD2 TRBJ2-1 TRBV29-1 .